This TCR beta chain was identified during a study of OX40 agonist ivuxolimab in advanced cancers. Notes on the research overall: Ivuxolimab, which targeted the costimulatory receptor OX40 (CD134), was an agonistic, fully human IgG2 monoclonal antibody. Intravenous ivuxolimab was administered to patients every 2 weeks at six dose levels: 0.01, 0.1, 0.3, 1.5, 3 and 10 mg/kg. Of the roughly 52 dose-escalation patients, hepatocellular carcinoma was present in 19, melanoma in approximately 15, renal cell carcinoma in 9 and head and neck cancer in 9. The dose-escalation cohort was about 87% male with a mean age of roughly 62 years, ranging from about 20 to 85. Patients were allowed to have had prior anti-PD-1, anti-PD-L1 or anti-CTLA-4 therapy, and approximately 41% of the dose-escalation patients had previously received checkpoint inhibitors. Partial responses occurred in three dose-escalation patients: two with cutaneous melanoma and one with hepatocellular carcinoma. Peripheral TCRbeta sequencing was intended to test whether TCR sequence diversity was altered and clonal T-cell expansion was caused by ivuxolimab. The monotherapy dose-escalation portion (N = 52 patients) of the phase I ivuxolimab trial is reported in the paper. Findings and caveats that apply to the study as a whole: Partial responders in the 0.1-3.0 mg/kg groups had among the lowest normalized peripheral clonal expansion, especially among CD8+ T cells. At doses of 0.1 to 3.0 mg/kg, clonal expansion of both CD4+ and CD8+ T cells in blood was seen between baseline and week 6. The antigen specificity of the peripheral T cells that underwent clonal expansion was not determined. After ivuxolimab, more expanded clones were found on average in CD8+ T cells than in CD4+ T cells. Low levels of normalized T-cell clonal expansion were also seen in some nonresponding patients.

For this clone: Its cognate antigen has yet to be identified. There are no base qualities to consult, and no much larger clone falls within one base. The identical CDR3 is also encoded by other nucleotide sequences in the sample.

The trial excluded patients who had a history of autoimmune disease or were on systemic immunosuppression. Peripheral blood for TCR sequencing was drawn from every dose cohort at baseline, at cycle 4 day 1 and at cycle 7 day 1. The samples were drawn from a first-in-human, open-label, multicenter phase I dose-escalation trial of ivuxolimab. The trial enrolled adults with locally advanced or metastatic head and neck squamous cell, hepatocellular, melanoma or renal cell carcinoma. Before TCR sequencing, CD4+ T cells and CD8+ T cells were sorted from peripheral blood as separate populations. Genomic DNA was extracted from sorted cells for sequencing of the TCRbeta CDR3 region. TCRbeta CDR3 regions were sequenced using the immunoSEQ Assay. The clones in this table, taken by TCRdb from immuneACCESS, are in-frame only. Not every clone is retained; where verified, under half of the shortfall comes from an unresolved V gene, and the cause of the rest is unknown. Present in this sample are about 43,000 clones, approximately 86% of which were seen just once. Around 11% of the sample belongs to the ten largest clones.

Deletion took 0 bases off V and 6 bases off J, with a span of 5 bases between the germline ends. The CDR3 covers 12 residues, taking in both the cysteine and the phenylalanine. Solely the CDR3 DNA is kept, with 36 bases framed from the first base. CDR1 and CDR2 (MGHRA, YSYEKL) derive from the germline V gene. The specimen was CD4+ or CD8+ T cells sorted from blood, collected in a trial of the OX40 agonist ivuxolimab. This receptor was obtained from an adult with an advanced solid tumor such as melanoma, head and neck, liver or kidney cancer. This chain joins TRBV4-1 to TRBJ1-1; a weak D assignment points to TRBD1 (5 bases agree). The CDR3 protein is CASSQDRAEAFF. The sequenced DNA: TGCGCCAGCAGCCAAGACAGGGCTGAAGCTTTCTTT.